The rows below give T cell receptor beta chains drawn from one sample of a study of cytomegalovirus exposure and HLA in healthy donors. The method was immunoSEQ multiplex PCR; TCRdb's version includes in-frame clones alone and lacks a portion of them. The sample holds about 170,000 clones, 75% to 85% seen once. Specimen: PBMCs. These receptors all stem from a woman aged 45 to 65 in good health and CMV-seropositive. Both conserved end residues are part of each CDR3. A D gene is named only where the DNA matches it firmly. Size tells how often a clone was seen (once, few, many) or the class of an expanded clone, and some rows leave it out.

clone size: .; J gene: TRBJ1-6; D gene: TRBD1; V gene: TRBV2; CDR3 DNA: TGTGCCAGCAGTGATTCAGGGGGAAACTCCTATAATTCACCCCTCCACTTT; CDR3 protein: CASSDSGGNSYNSPLHF
clone size: .; J gene: TRBJ2-1; D gene: .; V gene: TRBV19; CDR3 DNA: TGTGCCAGTAATGGGCAATACAATGAGCAGTTCTTC; CDR3 protein: CASNGQYNEQFF
clone size: .; J gene: TRBJ2-1; D gene: .; V gene: TRBV9; CDR3 DNA: TGTGCCAGCAGCGTAGGGAACTCCCCACTAAATGAGCAGTTCTTC; CDR3 protein: CASSVGNSPLNEQFF
clone size: .; J gene: TRBJ2-7; D gene: TRBD2; V gene: TRBV4-1; CDR3 DNA: TGCGCCAGTAAGGGACTAGCGGGGGGTCCTACGTACGAGCAGTACTTC; CDR3 protein: CASKGLAGGPTYEQYF
clone size: .; J gene: TRBJ2-5; D gene: TRBD1; V gene: TRBV6-1; CDR3 DNA: TGTGCCAGCAGTGTAACAGGGGGCATCCTCCAAGAGACCCAGTACTTC; CDR3 protein: CASSVTGGILQETQYF
clone size: .; J gene: TRBJ2-2; D gene: .; V gene: TRBV19; CDR3 DNA: TGTGCCAGTAGTATATACGGGACGAACACCGGGGAGCTGTTTTTT; CDR3 protein: CASSIYGTNTGELFF
clone size: .; J gene: TRBJ2-1; D gene: TRBD2; V gene: TRBV30; CDR3 DNA: TGTGCCTGGAAGACTAGCGGGAGATACAATGAGCAGTTCTTC; CDR3 protein: CAWKTSGRYNEQFF
clone size: .; J gene: TRBJ2-7; D gene: .; V gene: TRBV5-1; CDR3 DNA: TGCGCCAGCAGCCTACAACAGGGAACCTACGAGCAGTACTTC; CDR3 protein: CASSLQQGTYEQYF
clone size: .; J gene: TRBJ2-2; D gene: .; V gene: TRBV5-5; CDR3 DNA: TGTGCCAGCAGTTGGACAGTCACCGGGGAGCTGTTTTTT; CDR3 protein: CASSWTVTGELFF
clone size: .; J gene: TRBJ1-2; D gene: .; V gene: TRBV7-8; CDR3 DNA: TGTGCCAGCAGCTTAGTGAGGGCGGGCCGGCCCTATGGCTACACCTTC; CDR3 protein: CASSLVRAGRPYGYTF
clone size: .; J gene: TRBJ1-2; D gene: TRBD1; V gene: TRBV12-5; CDR3 DNA: TGTGCTAGTGGTTCTATACGTGGGACAGGGAACTATGGCTACACCTTC; CDR3 protein: CASGSIRGTGNYGYTF
clone size: .; J gene: TRBJ1-6; D gene: TRBD1; V gene: TRBV6-1; CDR3 DNA: TGTGCCAGCAGTGGGATCGACAGGGCTGCTAATTCACCCCTCCACTTT; CDR3 protein: CASSGIDRAANSPLHF
clone size: .; J gene: TRBJ2-1; D gene: .; V gene: TRBV19; CDR3 DNA: TGTGCCAGTAGTACCCCTAACAGAAATGAGCAGTTCTTC; CDR3 protein: CASSTPNRNEQFF
clone size: .; J gene: TRBJ1-2; D gene: .; V gene: TRBV27; CDR3 DNA: TGTGCCAGCAGTTTAATGACAGGAGCTAACTATGGCTACACCTTC; CDR3 protein: CASSLMTGANYGYTF
clone size: .; J gene: TRBJ1-6; D gene: TRBD1; V gene: TRBV30; CDR3 DNA: TGTGCCTGGACACAGGACAGGGTAAAAAATTCACCCCTCCACTTT; CDR3 protein: CAWTQDRVKNSPLHF
clone size: once; J gene: TRBJ1-1; D gene: TRBD1; V gene: TRBV30; CDR3 DNA: TGTGCCTGGAGTGTAACACAGGGGGCCACTGAAGCTTTCTTT; CDR3 protein: CAWSVTQGATEAFF
clone size: .; J gene: TRBJ1-6; D gene: .; V gene: TRBV7-2; CDR3 DNA: TGTGCCAACGGAGAGGGCCCCCAGAGCTCCTATAATTCACCCCTCCACTTT; CDR3 protein: CANGEGPQSSYNSPLHF
clone size: many; J gene: TRBJ2-7; D gene: TRBD2; V gene: TRBV7-2; CDR3 DNA: TGTGCCAGCAGCGACCCCGGGGAGCGGGGCTCCTACGAGCAGTACTTC; CDR3 protein: CASSDPGERGSYEQYF
clone size: .; J gene: TRBJ1-2; D gene: TRBD1; V gene: TRBV14; CDR3 DNA: TGTGCCAGCAGCCAATTCCAGGGGGACTATGGCTACACCTTC; CDR3 protein: CASSQFQGDYGYTF
clone size: .; J gene: TRBJ2-1; D gene: .; V gene: TRBV7-3; CDR3 DNA: TGTGCCAGCAGCCCAGACTCTAGCTCCTACAATGAGCAGTTCTTC; CDR3 protein: CASSPDSSSYNEQFF
clone size: .; J gene: TRBJ1-1; D gene: TRBD1; V gene: TRBV29-1; CDR3 DNA: TGCAGCGTGGGACAGGGAAGGACTGAAGCTTTCTTT; CDR3 protein: CSVGQGRTEAFF
clone size: .; J gene: TRBJ2-7; D gene: TRBD1; V gene: TRBV4-1; CDR3 DNA: TGCGCCGGAAGGACAGGGAGCTCCTACGAGCAGTACTTC; CDR3 protein: CAGRTGSSYEQYF
clone size: .; J gene: TRBJ2-7; D gene: TRBD2; V gene: TRBV10-3; CDR3 DNA: TGTGCCATCAGTGAGGGACTAGCGGGGGGTCAATACGAGCAGTACTTC; CDR3 protein: CAISEGLAGGQYEQYF
clone size: once; J gene: TRBJ1-6; D gene: TRBD1; V gene: TRBV6-5; CDR3 DNA: TGTGCCAGCCGGGACAGTAATAATTCACCCCTCCACTTT; CDR3 protein: CASRDSNNSPLHF
clone size: .; J gene: TRBJ2-2; D gene: TRBD1; V gene: TRBV12-5; CDR3 DNA: TGTGCTAGTGACAGGGGGCTGTCCGGGGAGCTGTTTTTT; CDR3 protein: CASDRGLSGELFF
clone size: .; J gene: TRBJ2-7; D gene: .; V gene: TRBV19; CDR3 DNA: TGTGCCAGTAGTATCAGTGACAGCCTCCTCTACGAGCAGTACTTC; CDR3 protein: CASSISDSLLYEQYF
clone size: .; J gene: TRBJ2-1; D gene: TRBD2; V gene: TRBV7-3; CDR3 DNA: TGTGCCAGCAGCTTAGCGAGGACTAGCGGTTACAATGAGCAGTTCTTC; CDR3 protein: CASSLARTSGYNEQFF
clone size: .; J gene: TRBJ2-7; D gene: .; V gene: TRBV19; CDR3 DNA: TGTGCCAGTAGTAGACGAGCGGGCGCCTACGAGCAGTACTTC; CDR3 protein: CASSRRAGAYEQYF
clone size: .; J gene: TRBJ1-2; D gene: TRBD1; V gene: TRBV6-6; CDR3 DNA: TGTGCCAGCAGTTCACTGGACAGGCCCCCATTCGGCTACACCTTC; CDR3 protein: CASSSLDRPPFGYTF
clone size: .; J gene: TRBJ2-5; D gene: TRBD2; V gene: TRBV7-6; CDR3 DNA: TGTGCCAGCAGCTTGGACCCAGGGAGGGAAGAGACCCAGTACTTC; CDR3 protein: CASSLDPGREETQYF
clone size: .; J gene: TRBJ1-5; D gene: .; V gene: TRBV18; CDR3 DNA: TGTGCCAGCTCACCTGGAGGGAATCAGCCCCAGCATTTT; CDR3 protein: CASSPGGNQPQHF